Many counts were recorded for the clone carrying this T cell receptor (beta chain). Antigen specificity is unknown. CDR3 length equals 13 residues. The germline CDR1 and CDR2 sequences are ENHRY and SYGVKD. Trimming shortened V by 6 bases and J by 1 base, and 10 bases separated the two germline ends. The source of the sample is a study of metastatic and nonmetastatic thyroid tumors. For the study at large: Comparative analysis of repertoires was undertaken across blood and tumor or nodule tissue obtained from malignant and benign thyroid patients. Findings of the study overall: Across blood and tumor, TCR beta diversity in malignant thyroid tumors was reportedly significantly higher than in benign nodules.

No patient received treatment before thyroid surgery. Per the original data handling: A classifier of distant metastasis in papillary thyroid cancer was built from CDR3 differences (across clinicopathological groups). TCRdb re-called clones from the PCR reads using MiXCR. The V and J calls here are based on TCRdb, not the publication. This sample has tens of thousands of clones, with over 9.5% found just once. What was sequenced was blood. The J gene is TRBJ2-7, the V gene TRBV10-3; D call uncertain. The clonotype comes from a female donor with papillary thyroid cancer or a benign thyroid nodule (not recorded which). Some clones in this sample may be carry-over from other donors' samples. Here the CDR3 reads CAIRLAPSYEQYF. Here the CDR3 DNA reads TGTGCCATCAGACTCGCTCCATCCTACGAGCAGTACTTC.